This is a list of T cell receptor beta chains from one sample in a study of blood T cell repertoires in COVID-19. Sequenced by immunoSEQ multiplex PCR; TCRdb stores in-frame clones only, minus some. Among about 480,000 clones, 89% were seen once, and the ten largest hold 0.9%. The sample consisted of peripheral blood. The receptors were gathered from a man aged 18 to 29 with COVID-19, enrolled during active disease. CDR3s include the opening cysteine and the closing phenylalanine or tryptophan. A D gene is named only where the DNA matches it firmly. A row's size may be missing; if present it is once, few, many or a size class.

D gene: TRBD1
clone size: NA
V gene: TRBV27
J gene: TRBJ1-6
CDR3 DNA: TGTGCCAGCACCTACGGGACAGGGAATTCACCCCTCCACTTT
CDR3 protein: CASTYGTGNSPLHF

D gene: TRBD1
clone size: NA
V gene: TRBV5-6
J gene: TRBJ1-6
CDR3 DNA: TGTGCCAGCAGCGTTCCGGGACAGGGCAGGTCACCCCTCCACTTT
CDR3 protein: CASSVPGQGRSPLHF

D gene: NA
clone size: once
V gene: TRBV3-1/TRBV3-2
J gene: TRBJ2-3
CDR3 DNA: TGTGCCAGCAGCCAAGATCTTAGGACAACTAGCACAGATACGCAGTATTTT
CDR3 protein: CASSQDLRTTSTDTQYF

D gene: NA
clone size: NA
V gene: TRBV7-3
J gene: TRBJ2-5
CDR3 DNA: TGTGCCAGCAGTACTACAGGTTTGGGGGGCCAAGAGACCCAGTACTTC
CDR3 protein: CASSTTGLGGQETQYF

D gene: NA
clone size: NA
V gene: TRBV7-9
J gene: TRBJ2-5
CDR3 DNA: TGTGCCAGCAGCTTAGCAGGTTCGGGAGATGGGGAGACCCAGTACTTC
CDR3 protein: CASSLAGSGDGETQYF

D gene: NA
clone size: NA
V gene: TRBV7-8
J gene: TRBJ1-1
CDR3 DNA: TGTGCCAGCAGCTTAGTGGCAGGGAACACTGAAGCTTTCTTT
CDR3 protein: CASSLVAGNTEAFF

D gene: TRBD2
clone size: once
V gene: TRBV7-9
J gene: TRBJ2-1
CDR3 DNA: TGTGCCAGCAGCTCTCTAGCGGGAGGTAGTGAGCAGTTCTTC
CDR3 protein: CASSSLAGGSEQFF

D gene: TRBD1
clone size: NA
V gene: TRBV5-5
J gene: TRBJ2-4
CDR3 DNA: TGTGCCAGCAGCTTCAACCGGGACAGCTCGGTTACGGGTCAGTACTTC
CDR3 protein: CASSFNRDSSVTGQYF

D gene: NA
clone size: NA
V gene: TRBV4-2
J gene: TRBJ2-3
CDR3 DNA: TGTGCCAGCAGCCAAGATTCCTACAGGGCCTCCCGCACAGATACGCAGTATTTT
CDR3 protein: CASSQDSYRASRTDTQYF

D gene: NA
clone size: NA
V gene: TRBV3-1/TRBV3-2
J gene: TRBJ2-5
CDR3 DNA: TGTGCCAGCAGCCAAGATAGGGCTAGCGCGAGGATCTTACAAGAGACCCAGTACTTC
CDR3 protein: CASSQDRASARILQETQYF

D gene: NA
clone size: NA
V gene: TRBV29-1
J gene: TRBJ2-2
CDR3 DNA: TGCAGCGTTGGACTTTTGGTGGGGGGTACCGGGGAGCTGTTTTTT
CDR3 protein: CSVGLLVGGTGELFF

D gene: TRBD1
clone size: NA
V gene: TRBV28
J gene: TRBJ1-1
CDR3 DNA: TGTGCCAGCAGTTCGGGACAGGGAGCCACTGAAGCTTTCTTT
CDR3 protein: CASSSGQGATEAFF

D gene: TRBD1
clone size: NA
V gene: TRBV7-9
J gene: TRBJ1-4
CDR3 DNA: TGTGCCAGCAGCTCGAGAGGACAGGGCCGGCAGGAAAAACTGTTTTTT
CDR3 protein: CASSSRGQGRQEKLFF

D gene: NA
clone size: NA
V gene: TRBV3-1/TRBV3-2
J gene: TRBJ2-6
CDR3 DNA: TGTGCCAGCAGCTCGGAGGTCTCTGGGGCCAACGTCCTGACTTTC
CDR3 protein: CASSSEVSGANVLTF

D gene: TRBD2
clone size: NA
V gene: TRBV24-1
J gene: TRBJ2-2
CDR3 DNA: TGTGCCACCAGTGACCTACTAGCGGGTGGGACCGGGGAGCTGTTTTTT
CDR3 protein: CATSDLLAGGTGELFF

D gene: TRBD1
clone size: once
V gene: TRBV5-8
J gene: TRBJ1-6
CDR3 DNA: TGTGCCAGCAGCCCCGGACAGGGGAACAATTCACCCCTCCACTTT
CDR3 protein: CASSPGQGNNSPLHF

D gene: NA
clone size: NA
V gene: TRBV5-1
J gene: TRBJ1-1
CDR3 DNA: TGCGCCAGCAGGACGGGAGATCTTGACACTGAAGCTTTCTTT
CDR3 protein: CASRTGDLDTEAFF

D gene: TRBD2
clone size: NA
V gene: TRBV5-4
J gene: TRBJ2-5
CDR3 DNA: TGTGCCAGCAGCTTGCGTAGGACTAGCGGGGGGAACCAAGAGACCCAGTACTTC
CDR3 protein: CASSLRRTSGGNQETQYF

D gene: TRBD2
clone size: NA
V gene: TRBV7-9
J gene: TRBJ2-7
CDR3 DNA: TGTGCCAGCAGCTCACGACTAGCGGGAGTATACGAGCAGTACTTC
CDR3 protein: CASSSRLAGVYEQYF

D gene: TRBD1
clone size: NA
V gene: TRBV19
J gene: TRBJ1-1
CDR3 DNA: TGTGCCAGTAGTATGGCCGGGACAGGGGGCACTGAAGCTTTCTTT
CDR3 protein: CASSMAGTGGTEAFF

D gene: NA
clone size: NA
V gene: TRBV7-3
J gene: TRBJ2-2
CDR3 DNA: TGTGCCAGCAGCTCGTCGAACACCGGGGAGCTGTTTTTT
CDR3 protein: CASSSSNTGELFF

D gene: NA
clone size: NA
V gene: TRBV4-1
J gene: TRBJ2-7
CDR3 DNA: TGCGCCAGCAGCCAAGGCCAGGGCTCCTACGAGCAGTACTTC
CDR3 protein: CASSQGQGSYEQYF

D gene: TRBD1
clone size: NA
V gene: TRBV3-1/TRBV3-2
J gene: TRBJ1-2
CDR3 DNA: TGTGCCAGCAGCCAGCGGACAGGTCTCATCTATGGCTACACCTTC
CDR3 protein: CASSQRTGLIYGYTF

D gene: NA
clone size: NA
V gene: TRBV6-5
J gene: TRBJ2-7
CDR3 DNA: TGTGCCAGCAGTACGGGACTGCGGTACGAGCAGTACTTC
CDR3 protein: CASSTGLRYEQYF

D gene: NA
clone size: NA
V gene: TRBV6-1
J gene: TRBJ2-4
CDR3 DNA: TGTGCCAGCAGTGCCCCGTTACAGGATTTAGCCAAAAACATTCAGTACTTC
CDR3 protein: CASSAPLQDLAKNIQYF

D gene: NA
clone size: NA
V gene: TRBV5-6
J gene: TRBJ2-3
CDR3 DNA: TGTGCCAGCAGCTTGCCAGGCTACACAGATACGCAGTATTTT
CDR3 protein: CASSLPGYTDTQYF

D gene: NA
clone size: NA
V gene: TRBV5-1
J gene: TRBJ1-1
CDR3 DNA: TGCGCCAGCGGAGGGCTGAACACTGAAGCTTTCTTT
CDR3 protein: CASGGLNTEAFF

D gene: TRBD2
clone size: NA
V gene: TRBV25-1
J gene: TRBJ2-7
CDR3 DNA: TGTGCCAGCAGTGACCCCACTAGCGGGAGCCCCTACGAGCAGTACTTC
CDR3 protein: CASSDPTSGSPYEQYF

D gene: NA
clone size: NA
V gene: TRBV14
J gene: TRBJ2-1
CDR3 DNA: TGTGCCAGCAGCCGCCGCGGTATGAGCTCCTACAATGAGCAGTTCTTC
CDR3 protein: CASSRRGMSSYNEQFF

D gene: TRBD1
clone size: NA
V gene: TRBV5-1
J gene: TRBJ1-1
CDR3 DNA: TGCGCCAGCAGCTTGGATGGGACAGGGGGCACTGAAGCTTTCTTT
CDR3 protein: CASSLDGTGGTEAFF

D gene: NA
clone size: NA
V gene: TRBV6-1
J gene: TRBJ2-1
CDR3 DNA: TGTGCCAGCAGTGAAGGTAGAAATGAGCAGTTCTTC
CDR3 protein: CASSEGRNEQFF

D gene: TRBD2
clone size: NA
V gene: TRBV2
J gene: TRBJ2-7
CDR3 DNA: TGTGCCAGCTGGCCAGCGGGGGCCGGGGGTTTTAGCTCCTACGAGCAGTACTTC
CDR3 protein: CASWPAGAGGFSSYEQYF

D gene: NA
clone size: once
V gene: TRBV12-3/TRBV12-4
J gene: TRBJ1-6
CDR3 DNA: TGTGCCAGCAGTTTATGGGCCAATTCACCCCTCCACTTT
CDR3 protein: CASSLWANSPLHF

D gene: NA
clone size: NA
V gene: TRBV27
J gene: TRBJ2-2
CDR3 DNA: TGTGCCAGCACTCTGAGGGCGGAATTGAACACCGGGGAGCTGTTTTTT
CDR3 protein: CASTLRAELNTGELFF

D gene: TRBD2
clone size: NA
V gene: TRBV4-1
J gene: TRBJ2-2
CDR3 DNA: TGCGCCAGCAGCCACCTAGGACTAGCGGGTACCGGGGAGCTGTTTTTT
CDR3 protein: CASSHLGLAGTGELFF

D gene: TRBD1
clone size: NA
V gene: TRBV5-4
J gene: TRBJ2-2
CDR3 DNA: TGTGCCAGCAGCTGGGACAGCCGCGGGGAGCTGTTTTTT
CDR3 protein: CASSWDSRGELFF

D gene: TRBD1
clone size: NA
V gene: TRBV11-3
J gene: TRBJ2-7
CDR3 DNA: TGTGCCAGCAGCCAACGGACAGGGCAGTACTTC
CDR3 protein: CASSQRTGQYF

D gene: NA
clone size: NA
V gene: TRBV2
J gene: TRBJ2-2
CDR3 DNA: TGTGCCAGCATGGGGGGGCAGGGCACCGGGGAGCTGTTTTTT
CDR3 protein: CASMGGQGTGELFF

D gene: NA
clone size: NA
V gene: TRBV4-1
J gene: TRBJ1-3
CDR3 DNA: TGCGCCAGCAGCGAAACCGACAGTTCCCCCATATATTTT
CDR3 protein: CASSETDSSPIYF

D gene: NA
clone size: NA
V gene: TRBV11-1
J gene: TRBJ2-7
CDR3 DNA: TGTGCCAGCAGCAGGGACACGCTTACCTCCTACGAGCAGTACTTC
CDR3 protein: CASSRDTLTSYEQYF

D gene: TRBD1
clone size: NA
V gene: TRBV2
J gene: TRBJ2-3
CDR3 DNA: TGTGCCAGCAGGCGCGGTACAGGGGGGAGCGCAGATACGCAGTATTTT
CDR3 protein: CASRRGTGGSADTQYF

D gene: NA
clone size: NA
V gene: TRBV6-5
J gene: TRBJ1-4
CDR3 DNA: TGTGCCAGCAGTTACTCACGGGGGGCAGTTGAAAAACTGTTTTTT
CDR3 protein: CASSYSRGAVEKLFF

D gene: NA
clone size: NA
V gene: TRBV5-4
J gene: TRBJ1-3
CDR3 DNA: TGTGCCAGCAGCTTACAGGGCTCTGGAAACACCATATATTTT
CDR3 protein: CASSLQGSGNTIYF

D gene: TRBD1
clone size: NA
V gene: TRBV15
J gene: TRBJ2-6
CDR3 DNA: TGTGCCACCAGGGACAGGGACGGGGCCAACGTCCTGACTTTC
CDR3 protein: CATRDRDGANVLTF

D gene: NA
clone size: NA
V gene: TRBV18
J gene: TRBJ2-5
CDR3 DNA: TGTGCCAGCTCAGAGAAAGAGACCCAGTACTTC
CDR3 protein: CASSEKETQYF

D gene: TRBD1
clone size: NA
V gene: TRBV29-1
J gene: TRBJ2-5
CDR3 DNA: TGCAGCGTTGAAGCCCCCGGGACAGGGGGAGAGACCCAGTACTTC
CDR3 protein: CSVEAPGTGGETQYF

D gene: NA
clone size: NA
V gene: TRBV4-1
J gene: TRBJ2-1
CDR3 DNA: TGCGCCAGCAGCCACCCTGGTCAAGCGGGCCAGCAGTTCTTC
CDR3 protein: CASSHPGQAGQQFF

D gene: TRBD1
clone size: NA
V gene: TRBV29-1
J gene: TRBJ2-5
CDR3 DNA: TGCAGCGTTAACCCCGGGACAGGGGGCCAAGAGACCCAGTACTTC
CDR3 protein: CSVNPGTGGQETQYF

D gene: NA
clone size: NA
V gene: TRBV5-1
J gene: TRBJ1-1
CDR3 DNA: TGCGCCAGCAGCCCCCCAGGGTCGAAAATGAACACTGAAGCTTTCTTT
CDR3 protein: CASSPPGSKMNTEAFF

D gene: NA
clone size: NA
V gene: TRBV7-9
J gene: TRBJ2-3
CDR3 DNA: TGTGCCAGCAGCTTAAGAGGGCTAGCAGATACGCAGTATTTT
CDR3 protein: CASSLRGLADTQYF

D gene: NA
clone size: NA
V gene: TRBV5-5
J gene: TRBJ2-2
CDR3 DNA: TGTGCCAGCAGCTCCCTAGCGACGAACACCGGGGAGCTGTTTTTT
CDR3 protein: CASSSLATNTGELFF

D gene: TRBD1
clone size: NA
V gene: TRBV23-1
J gene: TRBJ1-2
CDR3 DNA: TGCGCCAGCAGTCAATCGACCAAAAGACAGGGGTACCGCCTTGGCTACACCTTC
CDR3 protein: CASSQSTKRQGYRLGYTF

D gene: TRBD2
clone size: NA
V gene: TRBV28
J gene: TRBJ2-3
CDR3 DNA: TGTGCCAGCAGTTTTAGCGCGGGGGACACAGATACGCAGTATTTT
CDR3 protein: CASSFSAGDTDTQYF

D gene: TRBD1
clone size: NA
V gene: TRBV11-3
J gene: TRBJ2-7
CDR3 DNA: TGTGCCAGCAGCTCCACAGGGGGCGGGAACGAGCAGTACTTC
CDR3 protein: CASSSTGGGNEQYF